These 27 T cell receptor beta chains share one sample of origin, sequenced in a study of graft-versus-host responses after intestinal transplantation. The protocol was immunoSEQ multiplex PCR, while the TCRdb copy is restricted to in-frame clones and leaves out a portion. Of around 99,000 clones in the sample, roughly 91% were seen once. Their antigens remain unidentified. Sequencing was performed on unstimulated CD8+ T cells sorted from spleen or lymph node cells, taken before intestinal transplant. The receptor source for this set is a human donor who received an intestinal transplant.

The chain uses TRBV10-3 and TRBJ1-3, with 7 bases identical to TRBD1. The CDR3 contains 16 residues. Germline CDR1 reads ENHRY; CDR2 reads SYGVKD. Germline trimming cut 6 bases from V and 1 base from J; bases unmatched to any gene: 9. This chain's CDR3 is CAISDRDSLSGNTIYF. The CDR3 DNA is TGTGCCATCAGCGACAGGGACAGCTTATCTGGAAACACCATATATTTT.

Written as DNA, the CDR3 is TGTGCCTGGAGTGAGAACAGGGCCTACGAGCAGTACTTC. It codes for CAWSENRAYEQYF. The chain is built from TRBV30 and TRBJ2-7, with TRBD1 as a possible D gene (6 bases). Trimming shortened V by 1 base and J by 2 bases, and 9 bases separated the two germline ends. Germline CDR1 reads GTSNPN; CDR2 reads SVGIG (reference sequence). This CDR3 spans 13 amino acids.

V and J are TRBV27 and TRBJ1-1; possibly TRBD1 for D (6 bases). V lost 1 base to trimming and J lost 3 bases, with 18 bases between them. Germline CDR1 MNHEY, CDR2 SMNVEV (reference sequence). The CDR3 runs to 17 residues. CDR3: CASSLFGQMIKHTEAFF. CDR3 in DNA: TGTGCCAGCAGTTTATTCGGACAGATGATAAAGCACACTGAAGCTTTCTTT.

This chain joins TRBV7-2 and TRBJ1-1, with no clear D. With 0 bases removed from V and 1 base from J, the gap between germline ends came to 12 bases. In germline, CDR1 is SGHTA, CDR2 FQGNSA. The CDR3 covers 16 residues. The CDR3 here is CASSLAYAGSNTEAFF. The CDR3 DNA sequence: TGTGCCAGCAGCTTAGCGTACGCCGGTTCGAACACTGAAGCTTTCTTT.

V and J are TRBV19 and TRBJ1-4; possible D gene TRBD1, 6 bases. V dropped 11 bases and J dropped 3 bases, with 16 bases sitting between them. Germline assignment: CDR1 LNHDA and CDR2 SQIVND (reference sequence). This CDR3 spans 14 amino acids. The CDR3 region is CAAGRGQANEKLFF. The CDR3 DNA follows: TGTGCCGCGGGGAGGGGACAAGCTAATGAAAAACTGTTTTTT.

The rearrangement links TRBV7-9 to TRBJ2-7; 11 bases fit TRBD1. CDR3 length equals 16 residues. Per the germline V gene, CDR1 is SEHNR and CDR2 is FQNEAQ (reference sequence). V lost 5 bases and J lost 5; bases outside the gene matches: 11. This CDR3 reads CASSPPWGQGENEQYF. DNA for the CDR3: TGTGCCAGCAGCCCCCCCTGGGGACAGGGGGAAAACGAGCAGTACTTC.

This chain connects TRBV29-1 to TRBJ2-7, with D possibly being TRBD1 (6 bases). The V end was cut by 5 bases, the J end by 1 base, with 9 bases between. This CDR3 is built from 12 residues. In germline, CDR1 is SQVTM, CDR2 ANQGSEA. CDR3 DNA sequence: TGCAGCGTTTGGACAGCATCCTACGAGCAGTACTTC. Protein product: CSVWTASYEQYF.

This chain joins TRBV23-1 and TRBJ2-7; no firm D call. TRBV23-1 is flagged as an ORF with uncertain function. V dropped 5 bases and J dropped 5 bases, with 7 bases sitting between them. The CDR3 runs 11 residues. The CDR3 DNA reads as TGCGCCAGCAGTGGTCGGGACGAGCAGTACTTC. Its protein product is CASSGRDEQYF.

The rearrangement uses TRBV11-2 and TRBJ1-2; D not certain. V was cut by 1 base and J by 5 bases, with 20 bases left in between. The germline CDR1 and CDR2 sequences are SGHAT and FQNNGV. This CDR3 has 17 amino acids. CDR3 sequence: CASSLGVAGSGGYGYTF. The CDR3 DNA sequence: TGTGCCAGCAGCTTAGGGGTGGCCGGATCCGGCGGATATGGCTACACCTTC.

The chain has TRBV30 and TRBJ2-2, with a weak D call TRBD2 (5 bases). The CDR3 totals 12 residues. CDR1 and CDR2 (germline): GTSNPN, SVGIG (reference sequence). V shed 2 bases and J shed 6 bases, with 7 bases lying between them. In nucleotides, the CDR3 is TGTGCCTGGAGTATCGGGGCCGGGGAGCTGTTTTTT. Its translation is CAWSIGAGELFF.

J is TRBJ2-2 and V is TRBV10-3, with D possibly being TRBD1 (5 bases). CDR1 ENHRY and CDR2 SYGVKD come from the germline V gene. The CDR3 runs to 15 residues. The germline V and J ends were trimmed by 2 bases and 1 base, with 8 bases remaining between them. Here the CDR3 DNA reads TGTGCCATCAGTGAGGGCAGGGAGAACACCGGGGAGCTGTTTTTT. Translated, it gives CAISEGRENTGELFF.

V is TRBV5-8 and J is TRBJ2-1, with D maybe TRBD2 (7 bases). The CDR3 extends over 19 amino acids. Trimming pared 1 base from V and 4 bases from J, leaving 24 bases between. The germline gives CDR1 SGHTS, CDR2 YDEGEE. CDR3 loop: CASSLFPLGGGRRYNEQFF. The CDR3 nucleotides are TGTGCCAGCAGCTTGTTCCCGTTAGGGGGGGGGCGACGGTACAATGAGCAGTTCTTC.

The chain links TRBV9 to TRBJ2-3, with 8 bases lining up with TRBD1. Germline CDR1 is SGDLS and CDR2 is YYNGEE. V trimming: 0 bases; J trimming: 3 bases; junction bases outside the gene matches: 3. The CDR3 loop spans 15 amino acids. The chain's CDR3 is CASSVGTGLTDTQYF. CDR3 DNA: TGTGCCAGCAGCGTAGGGACAGGGTTAACAGATACGCAGTATTTT.

The genes are TRBV19 and TRBJ1-1, with no clear D. The ends were cut back, 8 bases at V and 1 base at J, with 11 bases in the middle. CDR1 and CDR2 from the germline V gene are LNHDA and SQIVND (reference sequence). This CDR3 region has 13 residues. CDR3 sequence: CASPDNQNTEAFF. For the CDR3, the DNA is TGTGCCAGTCCCGACAACCAGAACACTGAAGCTTTCTTT.

The chain combines TRBV30 with TRBJ1-6; TRBD1 is a possible D gene (6 bases). Trimming stripped 4 bases from V and 8 bases from J, with 15 bases between. Germline CDR1 and CDR2: GTSNPN and SVGIG (reference sequence). This CDR3 region has 14 residues. DNA for the CDR3: TGTGCCTGGACTGGCGGCAGGGGAGATTCACCCCTCCACTTT. This gives the protein CAWTGGRGDSPLHF.

This chain links TRBV9 with TRBJ1-5, with D possibly TRBD1 on 5 matching bases. V gave up 0 bases and J gave up 0 bases, with 7 bases separating them. This CDR3 is 15 amino acids long. Germline V lookup: CDR1 SGDLS, CDR2 YYNGEE. For the CDR3, the DNA is TGTGCCAGCAGCGTAGGGACAAATAGCAATCAGCCCCAGCATTTT. Protein product: CASSVGTNSNQPQHF.

The V and J genes are TRBV11-3 and TRBJ2-3, with 8 nucleotides matching TRBD2. This CDR3 has 14 amino acids. Trimming took 3 bases from V and 7 from J; bases not matched to a gene: 6. The germline V gene has CDR1 SGHNT and CDR2 YENEEA. This CDR3 is CASSLSGTRNTQYF. CDR3 coding DNA: TGTGCCAGCAGCTTGAGCGGGACTAGGAATACGCAGTATTTT.

In regard to this clone: The sample contains more than one DNA sequence encoding this CDR3. The chain has TRBV25-1 and TRBJ2-7; 7 bases match TRBD1. V was clipped by 3 bases and J by 3 bases; unmatched bases: 2. Germline V CDR1 and CDR2: MGHDK, SYGVNS. CDR3 size: 13 residues. CDR3 protein: CASSEGQYYEQYF. In DNA form, the CDR3 reads TGTGCCAGCAGTGAGGGACAGTACTACGAGCAGTACTTC.

The J gene is TRBJ2-3, the V gene TRBV10-3; no definite D call. The CDR3 consists of 18 residues. Trimming shortened V by 0 bases and J by 0 bases, and 16 bases separated the two germline ends. CDR1 ENHRY and CDR2 SYGVKD come from the germline V gene. Here the CDR3 DNA reads TGTGCCATCAGTGAGTCTAAGACTCTTACCGCTAGCACAGATACGCAGTATTTT. It codes for CAISESKTLTASTDTQYF.

The V and J genes are TRBV7-9 and TRBJ2-7; TRBD1 matches 11 bases. Germline loops: CDR1 SEHNR, CDR2 FQNEAQ (reference sequence). V was pared by 5 bases and J by 4 bases, with 7 bases of the junction left unmatched. The CDR3 has 15 residues. This CDR3 is CASSLRDRGLYEQYF. CDR3 nucleotides: TGTGCCAGCAGCCTCCGGGACAGGGGGTTATACGAGCAGTACTTC. Looking up the rest from reference TRBV7-9 and TRBJ2-7 gives the full variable domain: DTGVSQNPRHKITKRGQNVTFRCDPISEHNRLYWYRQTLGQGPEFLTYFQNEAQLEKSRLLSDRFSAERPKGSFSTLEIQRTEQGDSAMYLCASSLRDRGLYEQYFGPGTRLTVT.

The chain uses TRBV30 and TRBJ2-7; tentatively, D is TRBD2 (7 bases). The V gene's germline CDR1 is GTSNPN and CDR2 SVGIG (reference sequence). This CDR3 has 13 amino acids. V lost 8 bases to trimming and J lost 4 bases, with 18 bases between them. In DNA, the CDR3 is TGTGCCGGCGAGGGCGGGGGCTCATACGAGCAGTACTTC. Its translation is CAGEGGGSYEQYF.

The chain is built from TRBV21-1 and TRBJ2-6; the table names TRBD1, a call not compared with the DNA. TRBV21-1 is a documented pseudogene. The CDR3 is 17 amino acids. The CDR3 loop reads CASSSQGLCSGANVLTF. In nucleotides, the CDR3 is TGTGCCAGCAGCAGTCAGGGGCTGTGCTCTGGGGCCAACGTCCTGACTTTC.

The gene calls are TRBV4-3 and TRBJ1-2, with D maybe TRBD1 (5 bases). The CDR3 extends over 14 amino acids. The V and J ends lost 4 bases and 0 bases respectively, with 9 bases between them. From germline, CDR1 is LGHNA and CDR2 YSLEER. Written as DNA, the CDR3 is TGCGCCAGCAGCCCAGGGTCCACTAACTATGGCTACACCTTC. Amino acid sequence: CASSPGSTNYGYTF.

This clone has just a few counts. This rearrangement joins TRBV10-3 to TRBJ1-1; TRBD1 matches 7 bases. There are 14 residues in the CDR3. Germline V CDR1 and CDR2: ENHRY, SYGVKD. V was clipped by 6 bases and J by 6 bases; unmatched bases: 10. The CDR3 reads CAIRHPDRDAEAFF. CDR3 in DNA: TGTGCCATCAGGCACCCCGACAGGGACGCTGAAGCTTTCTTT.

The J gene is TRBJ1-1, the V gene TRBV9; 7 bases are a match to TRBD1. J was trimmed by 5 bases and V by 6 bases; bases with no gene match: 16. This CDR3 contains 16 residues. Germline CDR1 reads SGDLS; CDR2 reads YYNGEE. The CDR3, as DNA: TGTGCCAGCACCCCCAGAACCAGGGGGGAGGAGACTGAAGCTTTCTTT. Translation gives CASTPRTRGEETEAFF. Variable domain in full (rest from reference TRBV9 and TRBJ1-1): DSGVTQTPKHLITATGQRVTLRCSPRSGDLSVYWYQQSLDQGLQFLIQYYNGEERAKGNILERFSAQQFPDLHSELNLSSLELGDSALYFCASTPRTRGEETEAFFGQGTRLTVV.

Points on this clone: The identical CDR3 is also encoded by other nucleotide sequences in the sample. J is TRBJ2-1 and V is TRBV19, with TRBD2 matching 15 bases. This CDR3 comprises 15 residues. The germline V gene has CDR1 LNHDA and CDR2 SQIVND (reference sequence). V gave up 5 bases and J gave up 6 bases; unmatched junction bases: 2. CDR3 sequence: CASSVGLAGGNEQFF. CDR3 bases: TGTGCCAGTAGTGTGGGACTAGCGGGGGGCAATGAGCAGTTCTTC. Filled out from reference TRBV19 and TRBJ2-1, the complete variable domain reads DGGITQSPKYLFRKEGQNVTLSCEQNLNHDAMYWYRQDPGQGLRLIYYSQIVNDFQKGDIAEGYSVSREKKESFPLTVTSAQKNPTAFYLCASSVGLAGGNEQFFGPGTRLTVL.

The rearrangement uses TRBV7-8 and TRBJ1-5; TRBD1 matches 7 bases. The ends lost 5 bases at V and 4 bases at J; junction bases unmatched: 11. Looked up from germline, CDR1 is SGHVS and CDR2 is FQNEAQ. This CDR3 comprises 16 residues. CDR3 nucleotides: TGTGCCAGCAGCGAAGTAGACAGGGTTCAAAATCAGCCCCAGCATTTT. It is translated as CASSEVDRVQNQPQHF.